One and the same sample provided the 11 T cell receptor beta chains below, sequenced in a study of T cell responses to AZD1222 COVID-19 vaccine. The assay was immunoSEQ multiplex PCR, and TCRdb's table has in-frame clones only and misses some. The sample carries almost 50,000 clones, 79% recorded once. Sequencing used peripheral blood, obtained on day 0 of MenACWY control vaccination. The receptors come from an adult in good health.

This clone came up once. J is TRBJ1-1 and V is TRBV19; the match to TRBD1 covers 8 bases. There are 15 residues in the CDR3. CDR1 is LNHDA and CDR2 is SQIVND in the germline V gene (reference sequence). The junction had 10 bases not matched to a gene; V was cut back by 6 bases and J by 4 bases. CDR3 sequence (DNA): TGTGCCAGTAGCCTCGGACAGGGATCGTTCACTGAAGCTTTCTTT. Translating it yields CASSLGQGSFTEAFF.

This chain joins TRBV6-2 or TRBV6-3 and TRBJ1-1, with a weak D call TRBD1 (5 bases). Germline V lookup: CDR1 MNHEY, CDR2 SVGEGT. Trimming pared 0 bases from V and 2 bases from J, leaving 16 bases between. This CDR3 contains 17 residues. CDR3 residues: CASSYSFIFDRNTEAFF. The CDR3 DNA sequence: TGTGCCAGCAGTTACTCTTTCATCTTCGACAGAAACACTGAAGCTTTCTTT.

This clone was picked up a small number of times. As DNA, the CDR3 is TGCGCCAGCAGCTTGAAGAACAACGAGCAGTACTTC. Translation: CASSLKNNEQYF. The rearrangement uses TRBV5-1 and TRBJ2-7; D is uncertain. The ends were cut back, 1 base at V and 5 bases at J, with 7 bases in the middle. This CDR3 contains 12 residues. The germline CDR1 and CDR2 sequences are SGHRS and YFSETQ.

The CDR3 DNA sequence: TGTGCCAGTACTTATAGCTCCTATAATTCACCCCTCCACTTT. Its translation: CASTYSSYNSPLHF. The V gene is TRBV19, the J gene TRBJ1-6; D not resolved. V was clipped by 7 bases and J by 0 bases, with 7 bases between them. This CDR3 region has 14 residues. CDR1 is LNHDA and CDR2 is SQIVND in the germline V gene (reference sequence).

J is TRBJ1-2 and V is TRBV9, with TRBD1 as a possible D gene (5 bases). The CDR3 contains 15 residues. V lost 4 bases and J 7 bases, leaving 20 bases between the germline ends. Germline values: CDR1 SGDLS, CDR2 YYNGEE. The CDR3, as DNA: TGTGCCAGCAGCATCCGGGACCGTTGGATGGGTGGCTACACCTTC. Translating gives CASSIRDRWMGGYTF.

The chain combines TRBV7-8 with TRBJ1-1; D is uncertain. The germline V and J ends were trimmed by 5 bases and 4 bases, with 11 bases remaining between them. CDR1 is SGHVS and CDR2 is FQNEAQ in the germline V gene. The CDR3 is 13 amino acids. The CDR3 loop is CASSPRGSTEAFF. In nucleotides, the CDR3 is TGTGCCAGCAGCCCCCGAGGGTCCACTGAAGCTTTCTTT.

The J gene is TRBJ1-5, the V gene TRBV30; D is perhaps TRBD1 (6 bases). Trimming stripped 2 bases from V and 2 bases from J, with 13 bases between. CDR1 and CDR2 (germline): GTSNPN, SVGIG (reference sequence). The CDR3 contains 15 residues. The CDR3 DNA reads TGTGCCTGGAGTAGGGGGGGGGCTGGCAATCAGCCCCAGCATTTT. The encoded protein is CAWSRGGAGNQPQHF.

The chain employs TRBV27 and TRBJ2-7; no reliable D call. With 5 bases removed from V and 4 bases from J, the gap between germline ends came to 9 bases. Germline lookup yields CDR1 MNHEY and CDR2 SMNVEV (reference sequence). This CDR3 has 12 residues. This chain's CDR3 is CASSLAGYEQYF. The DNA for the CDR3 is TGTGCCAGCAGTCTCGCCGGATACGAGCAGTACTTC.

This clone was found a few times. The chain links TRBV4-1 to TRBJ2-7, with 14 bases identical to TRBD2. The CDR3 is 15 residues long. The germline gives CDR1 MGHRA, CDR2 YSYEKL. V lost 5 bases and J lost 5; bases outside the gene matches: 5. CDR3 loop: CASSFGTSGRNEQYF. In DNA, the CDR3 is TGCGCCAGCAGCTTCGGGACTAGCGGGAGAAACGAGCAGTACTTC.

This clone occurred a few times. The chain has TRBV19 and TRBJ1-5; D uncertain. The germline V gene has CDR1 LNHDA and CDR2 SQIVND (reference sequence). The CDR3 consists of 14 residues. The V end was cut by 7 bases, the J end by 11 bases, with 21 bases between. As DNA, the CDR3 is TGTGCCAGTACCCCTGCGGCAGGAGGTCTGGCCCAGCATTTT. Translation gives CASTPAAGGLAQHF.

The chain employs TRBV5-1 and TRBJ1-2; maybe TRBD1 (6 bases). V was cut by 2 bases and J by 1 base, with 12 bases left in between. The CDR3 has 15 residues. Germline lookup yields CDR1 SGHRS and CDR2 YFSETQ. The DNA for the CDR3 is TGCGCCAGCAGCTTCGGACAGAACAATAACTATGGCTACACCTTC. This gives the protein CASSFGQNNNYGYTF.